This T cell receptor beta chain came from a study of T cells in narcolepsy. Findings and limits, study-wide: Healthy controls reportedly lacked the autoreactive clonotypes serially found in patients' blood.

V gave up 6 bases and J gave up 1 base, with 15 bases separating them. CDR1 and CDR2 (germline): MNHEY, SVGAGI. This CDR3 is built from 15 residues. Comments on this clone: Its antigen is not identified.

Only in-frame clones appear in the TCRdb table, and some are missing; sequencing was by immunoSEQ multiplex PCR. Of approximately 32,000 clones in the sample, around 90% were seen once. This sequence originates from a human donor with narcolepsy. The specimen was CD45RA- memory CD4+ T cells from PBMCs. The V and J genes are TRBV6-5 and TRBJ2-5; D may correspond to TRBD1 or TRBD2 (5 bases each). The chain's CDR3 is CASSRRGAPQETQYF. The CDR3 DNA is TGTGCCAGCAGCCGCCGAGGGGCCCCCCAAGAGACCCAGTACTTC.